What follows is one T cell receptor (beta chain) and its context. Its target is unknown. The germline gives CDR1 GTSNPN, CDR2 SVGIG (reference sequence). The CDR3 is 13 residues long. V lost 4 bases and J 0 bases, leaving 9 bases between the germline ends. The entirety of the isolated RNA underwent reverse transcription, so expressed TCRB transcripts were sequenced. Sequencing used immunoSEQ multiplex PCR; TCRdb keeps in-frame clones, though not all of them. The data contain some 250,000 clones, around 26% of them singletons. This record belongs to a study of beta chain features in type 1 diabetes. Study in general: Across every sample, some 110 million sorted cells were examined in total.

Study observations and caveats: High TCR expression in some cells could lead to their over-representation in cDNA sequencing. Within each of all four CD4+ subsets, Type 1 diabetes patients had TCRB CDR3s that were moderately but significantly shorter.

The chain recombines TRBV30 with TRBJ2-5; D may correspond to TRBD1 or TRBD2 (6 bases each). The sample consisted of central memory CD4+ T cells from blood. The receptor was derived from a man aged 25-45 years in good health. The CDR3 bases are TGTGCCTGGATGCGGGACAACCAAGAGACCCAGTACTTC. Translating it yields CAWMRDNQETQYF.